These 4 T cell receptor beta chains originate from one sample sequenced in a study of T-cell reconstitution after alpha-beta-depleted transplantation in children (dated by TCRdb to 2016 to 2017). Per the publication, the treatment or condition label means: allogeneic hematopoietic cell transplantation with graft depleted of TCRalphabeta T cells and CD19 B cells. Libraries were built with PCR. The sequencing machine was an Illumina HiSeq 2500. Molecular barcoding was employed in the preparation of TCR libraries, with unique molecular identifiers being used to normalize TCRbeta repertoire quantification. TCRdb reprocessed the public reads (quality trimming at Q25 with fastp, clone calling with MiXCR) and kept in-frame beta chains. All rows with the same CDR3 protein become a single entry with the most common DNA and genes. The sample contains fewer than 550,000 distinct CDR3 sequences, 10% to 12% of them found a single time. Around 15% of the sample comes from the top ten.

The sequencing here drew on PBMCs, mostly from graft donor cells, taken 180 days after TCRalphabeta/CD19-depleted stem cell transplant. The receptors come from a female patient aged 2 to 10 who had a stem cell transplant for aplastic anemia, so the T cells may come from the graft donor.

The J gene is TRBJ2-3, the V gene TRBV7-9; unclear D gene. V lost 4 bases, J lost 1 base, and 12 bases lay in between. CDR1 and CDR2 (germline): SEHNR, FQNEAQ (reference sequence). The CDR3 sequence is 15 residues long. In DNA, the CDR3 is TGTGCCAGCAGCTCTGGTGAAGTGCGCACAGATACGCAGTATTTT. This sequence encodes CASSSGEVRTDTQYF.

This clonotype was seen at least ten times. The chain carries TRBV28 and TRBJ2-7; D uncertain. V lost 7 bases and J lost 2, with 21 bases in between. CDR3 length: 16 residues. In germline, CDR1 is MDHEN, CDR2 SYDVKM. CDR3 sequence reads: CASTPGRQSFPYEQYF. In DNA, the CDR3 is TGTGCCAGCACCCCCGGGCGCCAGAGTTTTCCCTACGAGCAGTACTTC.

Only a few counts were recorded for this clonotype. The J gene is TRBJ2-7, the V gene TRBV20-1; D is perhaps TRBD1 or TRBD2 (6 bases each). Per germline, CDR1 DFQATT and CDR2 SNEGSKA (reference sequence). V was trimmed by 6 bases and J by 1 base, leaving 10 bases between them. This CDR3 has 12 amino acids. CDR3 DNA: TGCAGTGCCCGGAGGGGGTCCTACGAGCAGTACTTC. It encodes CSARRGSYEQYF.

The chain joins TRBV29-1 to TRBJ2-5, with 7 positions matching TRBD1. V trimming: 6 bases; J trimming: 2 bases; junction bases outside the gene matches: 9. CDR3 size: 14 residues. CDR1 and CDR2 from the germline V gene are SQVTM and ANQGSEA. The CDR3 bases are TGCAGCGTCCGCTTGGGCAGGGGGCAAGAGACCCAGTACTTC. This codes for CSVRLGRGQETQYF.